Below are 2 T cell receptor beta chains sequenced from a single sample in a study of T cell responses to AZD1222 COVID-19 vaccine. Only in-frame clones appear in the TCRdb table, and some are missing; sequencing was by immunoSEQ multiplex PCR. Counted here are some 150,000 clones, around 93% occurring once; the ten biggest clones make up about 1.9%. This sample comprised peripheral blood, obtained on day 0 of AZD1222 vaccination. The receptor set was obtained from an adult in good health.

This clone was counted only a few times. The chain couples TRBV12-3 or TRBV12-4 to TRBJ2-2; no clear D. The ends were cut back, 2 bases at V and 6 bases at J, with 4 bases in the middle. This CDR3 is built from 12 residues. The CDR3 here is CASSLQAGELFF. The DNA of the CDR3 is TGTGCCAGCAGTTTACAGGCCGGGGAGCTGTTTTTT.

This sequence joins TRBV7-8 and TRBJ1-3, with D uncertain. Trimming took off 1 base at V and 0 bases at J, with 10 bases between the two ends. In germline, CDR1 is SGHVS, CDR2 FQNEAQ. The CDR3 extends over 16 amino acids. The CDR3 sequence: CASSLDASSSGNTIYF. The CDR3 DNA reads as TGTGCCAGCAGCTTAGATGCCAGCAGCTCTGGAAACACCATATATTTT.